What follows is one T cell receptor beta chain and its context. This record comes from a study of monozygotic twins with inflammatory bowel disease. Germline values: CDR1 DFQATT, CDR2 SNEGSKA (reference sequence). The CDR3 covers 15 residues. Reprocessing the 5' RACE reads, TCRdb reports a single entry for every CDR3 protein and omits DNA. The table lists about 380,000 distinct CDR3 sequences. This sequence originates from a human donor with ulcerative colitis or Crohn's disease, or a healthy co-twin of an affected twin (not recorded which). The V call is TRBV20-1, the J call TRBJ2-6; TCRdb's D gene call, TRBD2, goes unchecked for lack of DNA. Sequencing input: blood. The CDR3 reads CSARDPLGGANVLTF.